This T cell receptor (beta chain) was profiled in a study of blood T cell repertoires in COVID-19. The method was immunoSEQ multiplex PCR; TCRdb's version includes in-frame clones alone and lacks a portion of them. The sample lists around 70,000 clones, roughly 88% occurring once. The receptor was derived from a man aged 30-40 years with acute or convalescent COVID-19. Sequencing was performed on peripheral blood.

The CDR3 bases are TGTGCCAGCTCACTAACTAGCTTTGCTGAGCAGTTCTTC. The encoded protein is CASSLTSFAEQFF. The chain links TRBV18 to TRBJ2-1; tentative D call: TRBD2 (6 bases). There are 13 residues in the CDR3. Germline loops: CDR1 KGHSH, CDR2 LQKENI. The V end was cut by 4 bases, the J end by 9 bases, with 13 bases between.